These 5 T cell receptor beta chains came from one sample sequenced in a study of a mutant IDH1 vaccine in newly diagnosed glioma. Sequenced by immunoSEQ multiplex PCR; TCRdb stores in-frame clones only, minus some. The sample has about 58,000 clones; 81% are singletons. Their antigens remain unidentified. Specified time point: week 35, safety follow-up. With topical imiquimod, each dose of the vaccine consisted of 300 ug of mutant IDH1 20-mer peptide. Material: PBMCs, obtained from a glioma patient whose treatment included an IDH1 peptide vaccine. These receptors all stem from a man in his forties with glioma.

The chain is built from TRBV19 and TRBJ2-5; the match to TRBD2 covers 10 bases. Germline CDR1 and CDR2: LNHDA and SQIVND (reference sequence). V lost 9 bases, J lost 3 bases, and 10 bases stayed unmatched. The CDR3 is 15 residues long. Here the CDR3 DNA reads TGTGCCAGCAAAGGGCTAGCGGGAGCCAAAGAGACCCAGTACTTC. Protein product: CASKGLAGAKETQYF.

The J gene is TRBJ1-1, the V gene TRBV7-8; D possibly corresponds to TRBD1 (5 bases). CDR3 length: 13 amino acids. CDR1 is SGHVS and CDR2 is FQNEAQ in the germline V gene. V lost 5 bases and J 4 bases, leaving 11 bases between the germline ends. The CDR3 DNA reads as TGTGCCAGCAGCACGGGGGAAAGCACTGAAGCTTTCTTT. Its protein product is CASSTGESTEAFF.

This rearrangement joins TRBV10-1 to TRBJ2-5, with TRBD1 matching 7 bases. V lost 2 bases to trimming and J lost 4 bases; unmatched junction nucleotides: 7. The germline V gene has CDR1 WNHNN and CDR2 SYGVQD (reference sequence). This CDR3 contains 15 residues. This chain's CDR3 is CASSEDWTGRETQYF. In nucleotides, the CDR3 is TGCGCCAGCAGTGAGGACTGGACAGGCCGAGAGACCCAGTACTTC.

The chain's CDR3 is CATSRDRPYEQYF. CDR3 nucleotide sequence: TGTGCCACCAGCAGAGATAGGCCCTACGAGCAGTACTTC. This chain connects TRBV15 to TRBJ2-7; no clear D. The germline V and J ends were trimmed by 0 bases and 2 bases, with 5 bases remaining between them. Germline V lookup: CDR1 LNHNV, CDR2 YYDKDF (reference sequence). This CDR3 spans 13 amino acids.

The rearrangement uses TRBV6-6 and TRBJ2-2; 12 positions match TRBD2. The CDR3 runs to 15 residues. Trimming cost V 7 bases and J 8 bases; bases outside gene matches: 8. The germline V gene encodes CDR1 MNHNY and CDR2 SVGAGI (reference sequence). The CDR3 DNA reads as TGTGCCAGCACCAGACTAGCGGGAGCGGAAGGGGAGCTGTTTTTT. It encodes CASTRLAGAEGELFF.